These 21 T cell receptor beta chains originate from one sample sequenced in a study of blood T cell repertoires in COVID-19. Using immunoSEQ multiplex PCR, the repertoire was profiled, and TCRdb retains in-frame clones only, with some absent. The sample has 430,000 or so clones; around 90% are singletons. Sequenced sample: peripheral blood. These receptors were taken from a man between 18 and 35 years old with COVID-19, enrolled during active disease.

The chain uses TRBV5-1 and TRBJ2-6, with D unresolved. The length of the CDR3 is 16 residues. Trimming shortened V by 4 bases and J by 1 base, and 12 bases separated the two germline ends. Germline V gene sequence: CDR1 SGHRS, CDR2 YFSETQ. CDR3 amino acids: CASSINPLSGANVLTF. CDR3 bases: TGCGCCAGCAGCATAAACCCCCTATCTGGGGCCAACGTCCTGACTTTC. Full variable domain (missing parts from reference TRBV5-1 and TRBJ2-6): KAGVTQTPRYLIKTRGQQVTLSCSPISGHRSVSWYQQTPGQGLQFLFEYFSETQRNKGNFPGRFSGRQFSNSRSEMNVSTLELGDSALYLCASSINPLSGANVLTFGAGSRLTVL.

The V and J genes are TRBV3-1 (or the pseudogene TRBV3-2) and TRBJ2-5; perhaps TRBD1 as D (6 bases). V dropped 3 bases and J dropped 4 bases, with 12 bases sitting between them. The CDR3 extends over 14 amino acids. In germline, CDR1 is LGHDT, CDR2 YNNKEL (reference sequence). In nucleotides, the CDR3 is TGTGCCAGCAGCCAGATTAGGACAGCAGAGACCCAGTACTTC. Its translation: CASSQIRTAETQYF.

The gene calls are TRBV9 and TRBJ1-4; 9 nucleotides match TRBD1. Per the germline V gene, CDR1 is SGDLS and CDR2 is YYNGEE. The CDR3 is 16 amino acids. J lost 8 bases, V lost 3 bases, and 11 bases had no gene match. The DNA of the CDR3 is TGTGCCAGCAGCGAACAGGGGGCCTTTGGAGAGGAAAAACTGTTTTTT. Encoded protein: CASSEQGAFGEEKLFF.

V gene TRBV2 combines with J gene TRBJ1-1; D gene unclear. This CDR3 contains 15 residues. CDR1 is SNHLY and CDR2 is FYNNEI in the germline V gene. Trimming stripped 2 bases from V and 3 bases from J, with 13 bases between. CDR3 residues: CASSEKNAPDTEAFF. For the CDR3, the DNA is TGTGCCAGCAGTGAAAAAAACGCGCCCGACACTGAAGCTTTCTTT.

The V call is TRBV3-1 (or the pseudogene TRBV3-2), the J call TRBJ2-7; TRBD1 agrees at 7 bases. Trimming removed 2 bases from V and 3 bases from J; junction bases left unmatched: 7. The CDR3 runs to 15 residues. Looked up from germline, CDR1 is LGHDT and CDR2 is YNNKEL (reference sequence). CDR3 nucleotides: TGTGCCAGCAGCCAAAGGGGGCCGGCTCACTACGAGCAGTACTTC. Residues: CASSQRGPAHYEQYF.

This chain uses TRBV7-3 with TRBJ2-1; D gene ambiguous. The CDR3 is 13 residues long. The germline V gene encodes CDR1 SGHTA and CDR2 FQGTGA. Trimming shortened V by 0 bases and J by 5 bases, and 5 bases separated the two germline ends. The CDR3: CASSLTFDNEQFF. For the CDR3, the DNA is TGTGCCAGCAGCTTAACGTTCGACAATGAGCAGTTCTTC.

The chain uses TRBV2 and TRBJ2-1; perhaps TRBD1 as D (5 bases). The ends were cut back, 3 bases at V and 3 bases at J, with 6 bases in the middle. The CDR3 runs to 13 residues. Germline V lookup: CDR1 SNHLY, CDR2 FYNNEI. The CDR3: CASSDDSYNEQFF. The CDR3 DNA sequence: TGTGCCAGCAGTGATGACAGCTACAATGAGCAGTTCTTC.

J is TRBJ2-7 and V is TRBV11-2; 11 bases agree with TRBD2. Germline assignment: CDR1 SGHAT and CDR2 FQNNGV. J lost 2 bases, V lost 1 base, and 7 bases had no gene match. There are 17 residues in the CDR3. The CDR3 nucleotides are TGTGCCAGCAGCTTAGTCTTTCTAGCGGGGGGCACCTACGAGCAGTACTTC. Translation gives CASSLVFLAGGTYEQYF. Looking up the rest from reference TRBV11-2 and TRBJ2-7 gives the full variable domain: EAGVAQSPRYKIIEKRQSVAFWCNPISGHATLYWYQQILGQGPKLLIQFQNNGVVDDSQLPKDRFSAERLKGVDSTLKIQPAKLEDSAVYLCASSLVFLAGGTYEQYFGPGTRLTVT.

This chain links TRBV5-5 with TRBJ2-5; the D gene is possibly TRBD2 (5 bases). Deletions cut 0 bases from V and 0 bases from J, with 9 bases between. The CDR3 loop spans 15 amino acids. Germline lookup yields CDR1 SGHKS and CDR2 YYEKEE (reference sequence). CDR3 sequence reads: CASSLGAGYQETQYF. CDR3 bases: TGTGCCAGCAGCTTGGGTGCGGGTTACCAAGAGACCCAGTACTTC.

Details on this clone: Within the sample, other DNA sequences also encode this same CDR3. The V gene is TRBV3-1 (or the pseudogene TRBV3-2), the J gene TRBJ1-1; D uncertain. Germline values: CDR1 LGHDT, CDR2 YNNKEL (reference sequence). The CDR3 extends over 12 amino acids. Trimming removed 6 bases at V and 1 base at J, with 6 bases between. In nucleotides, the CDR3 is TGTGCCAGCAGTCCAGGGAACACTGAAGCTTTCTTT. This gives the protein CASSPGNTEAFF.

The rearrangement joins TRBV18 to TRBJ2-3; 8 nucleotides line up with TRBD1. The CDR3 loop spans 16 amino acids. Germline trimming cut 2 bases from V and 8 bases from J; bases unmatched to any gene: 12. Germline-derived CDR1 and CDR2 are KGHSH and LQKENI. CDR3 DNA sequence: TGTGCCAGCTCACCAGCCTGGGGACAGGCTTCGGGTACGCAGTATTTT. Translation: CASSPAWGQASGTQYF.

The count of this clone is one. The CDR3 is CASSHVTTPYEQYF. The CDR3 DNA reads as TGTGCCAGCAGCCATGTTACAACGCCCTACGAGCAGTACTTC. This chain links TRBV3-1 (or the pseudogene TRBV3-2) with TRBJ2-7; D is unresolved. The CDR3 is 14 amino acids. Germline V lookup: CDR1 LGHDT, CDR2 YNNKEL (reference sequence). Deletions cut 3 bases from V and 2 bases from J, with 11 bases between.

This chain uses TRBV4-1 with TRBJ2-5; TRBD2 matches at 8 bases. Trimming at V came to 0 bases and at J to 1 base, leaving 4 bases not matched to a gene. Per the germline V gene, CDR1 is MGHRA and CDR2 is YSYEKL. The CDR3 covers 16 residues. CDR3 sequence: CASSQENSGAQETQYF. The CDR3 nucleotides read TGCGCCAGCAGCCAAGAGAATAGCGGGGCCCAAGAGACCCAGTACTTC.

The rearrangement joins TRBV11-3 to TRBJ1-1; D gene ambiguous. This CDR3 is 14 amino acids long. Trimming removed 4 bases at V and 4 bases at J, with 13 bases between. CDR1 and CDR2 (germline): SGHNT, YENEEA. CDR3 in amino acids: CASSSPLRGTEAFF. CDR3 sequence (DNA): TGTGCCAGCAGCTCCCCCTTACGGGGCACTGAAGCTTTCTTT.

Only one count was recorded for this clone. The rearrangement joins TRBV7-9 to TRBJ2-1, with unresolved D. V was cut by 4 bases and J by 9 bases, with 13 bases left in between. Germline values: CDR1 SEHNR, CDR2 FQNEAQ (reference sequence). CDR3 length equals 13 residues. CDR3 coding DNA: TGTGCCAGCAGCTCAAAAGGTAGCCCTGAGCAGTTCTTC. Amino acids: CASSSKGSPEQFF.

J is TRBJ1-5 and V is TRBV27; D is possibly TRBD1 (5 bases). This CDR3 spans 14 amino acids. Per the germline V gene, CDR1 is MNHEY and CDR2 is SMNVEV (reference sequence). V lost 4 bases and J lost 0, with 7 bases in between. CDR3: CASSSGVSNQPQHF. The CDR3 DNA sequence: TGTGCCAGCAGTTCGGGGGTTAGCAATCAGCCCCAGCATTTT.

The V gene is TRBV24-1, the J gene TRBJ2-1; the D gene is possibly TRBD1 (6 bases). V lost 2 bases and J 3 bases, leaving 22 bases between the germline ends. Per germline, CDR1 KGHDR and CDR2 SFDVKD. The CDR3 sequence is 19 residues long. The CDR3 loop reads CATSDSRPGGQQFYNEQFF. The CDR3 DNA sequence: TGTGCCACCAGTGATTCCCGCCCCGGAGGACAGCAGTTCTACAATGAGCAGTTCTTC.

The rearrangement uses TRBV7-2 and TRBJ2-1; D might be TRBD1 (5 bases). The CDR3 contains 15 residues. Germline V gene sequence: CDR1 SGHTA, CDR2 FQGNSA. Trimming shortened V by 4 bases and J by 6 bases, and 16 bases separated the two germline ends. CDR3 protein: CASSSLGLGANEQFF. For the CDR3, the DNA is TGTGCCAGCAGCTCTCTGGGGCTAGGGGCCAATGAGCAGTTCTTC.

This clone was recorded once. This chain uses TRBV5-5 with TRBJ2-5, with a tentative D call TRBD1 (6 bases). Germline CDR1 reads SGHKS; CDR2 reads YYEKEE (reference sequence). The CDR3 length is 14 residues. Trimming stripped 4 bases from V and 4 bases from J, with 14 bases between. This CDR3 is CASSSRRGGETQYF. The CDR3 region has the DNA TGTGCCAGCAGCAGCCGTAGAGGGGGAGAGACCCAGTACTTC.

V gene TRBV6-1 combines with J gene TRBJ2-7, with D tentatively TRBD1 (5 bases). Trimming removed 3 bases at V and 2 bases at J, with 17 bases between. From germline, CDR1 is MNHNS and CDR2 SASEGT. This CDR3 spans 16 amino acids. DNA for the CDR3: TGTGCCAGCAGTGAGGGCTCAAGGGGCTCCACCTACGAGCAGTACTTC. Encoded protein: CASSEGSRGSTYEQYF.

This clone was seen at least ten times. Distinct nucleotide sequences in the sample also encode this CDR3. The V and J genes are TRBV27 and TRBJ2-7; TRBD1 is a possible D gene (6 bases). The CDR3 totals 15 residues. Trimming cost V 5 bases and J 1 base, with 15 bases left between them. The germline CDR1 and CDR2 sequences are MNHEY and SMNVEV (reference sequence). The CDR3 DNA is TGTGCCAGCAGTCCTACATCTGGACAGTCCTACGAGCAGTACTTC. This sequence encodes CASSPTSGQSYEQYF.